This passage covers 10 T cell receptor beta chains from one sample sequenced in a study of T cell responses to AZD1222 COVID-19 vaccine. The assay was immunoSEQ multiplex PCR, and TCRdb's table has in-frame clones only and misses some. The data contain 140,000 or so clones, around 90% of them singletons. The specimen was peripheral blood, collected 28 days after the second AZD1222 dose. Source of these receptors: an adult who received the AZD1222 COVID-19 vaccine.

The chain recombines TRBV5-1 with TRBJ1-4; D remains ambiguous. V lost 2 bases and J lost 4, with 9 bases in between. The CDR3 runs to 14 residues. CDR1 and CDR2 from the germline V gene are SGHRS and YFSETQ. CDR3 in DNA: TGCGCCAGCAGCTTACAGAGCCATAATGAAAAACTGTTTTTT. Residues: CASSLQSHNEKLFF.

This chain's CDR3 is CASSYSSGYRSSYEQYF. The CDR3 nucleotides are TGTGCCAGCAGTTACTCCTCCGGATACCGGAGCTCCTACGAGCAGTACTTC. The chain employs TRBV6-8 and TRBJ2-7, with D uncertain. Trimming took off 0 bases at V and 0 bases at J, with 15 bases between the two ends. CDR3 length: 17 amino acids. Germline V gene data show CDR1 as MNHGY and CDR2 as SAAAGT.

This clone was seen only once. The chain recombines TRBV6-2 or TRBV6-3 with TRBJ2-1, with 9 bases matching TRBD2. CDR1 is MNHEY and CDR2 is SVGEGT in the germline V gene. Trimming at V came to 6 bases and at J to 4 bases, leaving 4 bases not matched to a gene. The CDR3 is 14 amino acids. CDR3 loop: CASSRLAEYNEQFF. The CDR3 coding sequence is TGTGCCAGCAGCCGACTAGCGGAATACAATGAGCAGTTCTTC.

The J gene is TRBJ1-5, the V gene TRBV29-1, with 7 bases matching TRBD1. CDR3 length: 13 amino acids. V lost 5 bases and J lost 4; bases outside the gene matches: 5. CDR1 is SQVTM and CDR2 is ANQGSEA in the germline V gene. Written as DNA, the CDR3 is TGCAGCGTTAGACAGGGCCTTAATCAGCCCCAGCATTTT. Residues: CSVRQGLNQPQHF.

The chain joins TRBV6-4 to TRBJ1-1, with 7 bases identical to TRBD1. The CDR3 sequence is 14 residues long. Germline V gene data show CDR1 as MRHNA and CDR2 as SNTAGT. Germline trimming cut 6 bases from V and 0 bases from J; bases unmatched to any gene: 4. CDR3 sequence: CASRDRDVNTEAFF. CDR3 sequence (DNA): TGTGCCAGCAGAGACAGGGACGTGAACACTGAAGCTTTCTTT.

The chain joins TRBV27 to TRBJ2-7; 12 nucleotides agree with TRBD1. CDR1 MNHEY and CDR2 SMNVEV come from the germline V gene (reference sequence). This CDR3 has 15 residues. V shed 3 bases, J shed 7 bases, and the junction held 7 bases outside the gene matches. CDR3 nucleotides: TGTGCCAGCAGTTTGACCGGGACAGGGGGCCGGGAGCAGTACTTC. Translated: CASSLTGTGGREQYF.

V gene TRBV5-1 combines with J gene TRBJ1-4; D is ambiguous. The CDR3 is 13 residues long. CDR1 is SGHRS and CDR2 is YFSETQ in the germline V gene. Trimming took 0 bases from V and 8 from J, leaving 8 bases between them. CDR3 sequence: CASSLGPEEKLFF. CDR3 DNA sequence: TGCGCCAGCAGCTTGGGACCTGAGGAAAAACTGTTTTTT.

This clone was seen once. The chain employs TRBV5-1 and TRBJ1-1, with 11 bases fitting TRBD1. V lost 1 base and J lost 3; bases outside the gene matches: 8. Germline V gene lookup returns CDR1 SGHRS and CDR2 YFSETQ. The CDR3 is made up of 17 amino acids. The chain's CDR3 is CASSLTRTGGADTEAFF. The CDR3 DNA follows: TGCGCCAGCAGCTTGACACGGACAGGGGGCGCGGACACTGAAGCTTTCTTT.

The chain has TRBV19 and TRBJ1-1; D uncertain. The CDR3 is 13 amino acids. Germline CDR1 LNHDA, CDR2 SQIVND (reference sequence). Trimming shortened V by 7 bases and J by 4 bases, and 13 bases separated the two germline ends. The CDR3 coding sequence is TGTGCCAGTACCCTAGACATGTTCACTGAAGCTTTCTTT. It translates to CASTLDMFTEAFF.

The count of this clone is one. V and J are TRBV28 and TRBJ1-5; TRBD1 might be the D (6 bases). The V end was cut by 6 bases, the J end by 6 bases, with 9 bases between. The CDR3 covers 12 residues. Germline V CDR1 and CDR2: MDHEN, SYDVKM. CDR3 amino acids: CASSTDSQPQHF. In DNA, the CDR3 is TGTGCCAGCAGCACGGACAGTCAGCCCCAGCATTTT.